This is a list of T cell receptor beta chains from one sample in a study of blood T cell repertoires in COVID-19. Produced via immunoSEQ multiplex PCR; TCRdb's table is partial and in-frame only. The sample has 150,000 to 200,000 clones; roughly 85% are singletons. Input material: peripheral blood. These TCRs come from a man aged 45-65 years with active or convalescent COVID-19. The CDR3 runs from the conserved cysteine through the conserved F or W. A D gene is named only where the DNA matches it firmly. Some rows have no size entry. The others give once, few or many, or a class for an expanded clone.

size | J | V | D | DNA | CDR3
- | TRBJ2-2 | TRBV10-1 | TRBD1 | TGCGCCAGCAGTGAGTCGTTCGCCCGGGGACAGGCGGGCACCGGGGAGCTGTTTTTT | CASSESFARGQAGTGELFF
- | TRBJ2-3 | TRBV6-4 | TRBD2 | TGTGCCAGCAGTGACGTCTATACGGGGGGGTACACAGATACGCAGTATTTT | CASSDVYTGGYTDTQYF
- | TRBJ1-1 | TRBV18 | TRBD1 | TGTGCCAGCTCGCCCCCCGGGACAGGGTACCCTGAAGCTTTCTTT | CASSPPGTGYPEAFF
- | TRBJ1-2 | TRBV2 | - | TGTGCCAGCAGTCTACAGGGTGGCTACACCTTC | CASSLQGGYTF
- | TRBJ1-1 | TRBV21-1 | - | TGTGCCAGCAGATTATTCCGGGACAGCTTT | CASRLFRDSF
- | TRBJ2-2 | TRBV28 | - | TGTGCCAGCAGTCCCGCGGGAAGAAGAGACGCCGGGGAGCTGTTTTTT | CASSPAGRRDAGELFF
- | TRBJ2-7 | TRBV18 | TRBD1 | TGTGCCAGCTCACGAGGGACAGGGGCCGCTTCCTACGAGCAGTACTTC | CASSRGTGAASYEQYF
- | TRBJ1-4 | TRBV19 | - | TGTGCCAGTAGTATAGACGCTCGGACAGTAGACGAAAAACTGTTTTTT | CASSIDARTVDEKLFF
- | TRBJ1-3 | TRBV19 | - | TGTGCCAGTAGTGCCCGACAGTTTACTGGAAACACCATATATTTT | CASSARQFTGNTIYF
- | TRBJ2-7 | TRBV14 | - | TGTGCCAGCAGCCGCTCAGCGCTCTACGAGCAGTACTTC | CASSRSALYEQYF
- | TRBJ1-1 | TRBV6-5 | - | TGTGCCAGCCTACTACCACAGAACACTGAAGCTTTCTTT | CASLLPQNTEAFF
- | TRBJ2-7 | TRBV6-5 | TRBD1 | TGTGCCAGCAACGACAGGGGCGAGCAGTACTTC | CASNDRGEQYF
few | TRBJ1-2 | TRBV30 | TRBD1 | TGTGCCTGGTCCTCCCCCGGGACAGGGGGTTTCGCTAACTATGGCTACACCTTC | CAWSSPGTGGFANYGYTF
- | TRBJ2-7 | TRBV7-9 | TRBD1 | TGTGCCAGCAGCTTAGTGTTACAGGGGGGCCACGAGCAGTACTTC | CASSLVLQGGHEQYF
- | TRBJ2-1 | TRBV24-1 | TRBD1 | TGTGCCACCAGTGATTTGTTGGGACAGGGTTCGGGTATTCAGTTCTTC | CATSDLLGQGSGIQFF
- | TRBJ1-5 | TRBV6-5 | - | TGTGCCAGCAGTTACAACAGGCATCAGCCCCAGCATTTT | CASSYNRHQPQHF
once | TRBJ2-1 | TRBV18 | TRBD2 | TGTGCCAGCTCACCAAGGGCTAGCGGGGGTGGCCGCTCCTACAATGAGCAGTTCTTC | CASSPRASGGGRSYNEQFF
- | TRBJ1-3 | TRBV27 | - | TGTGCCAGCAGCCCCTCCTGGACAGCCACCTCTGGAAACACCATATATTTT | CASSPSWTATSGNTIYF
- | TRBJ2-3 | TRBV19 | - | TGTGCCAGTACTCTCGGAACCCGGGACACAGATACGCAGTATTTT | CASTLGTRDTDTQYF
- | TRBJ2-4 | TRBV29-1 | - | TGCAGCGTTGCGGGTCAGATTGACAAAAACATTCAGTACTTC | CSVAGQIDKNIQYF
- | TRBJ1-2 | TRBV19 | - | TGTGCCAGTACCCAATCCAACTATGGCTACACCTTC | CASTQSNYGYTF
few | TRBJ2-5 | TRBV5-6 | TRBD2 | TGTGCCAGCAGCTTGGACGGGGCGGGGGCCCAGTACTTC | CASSLDGAGAQYF
- | TRBJ2-7 | TRBV11-1 | - | TGTGCCAGCAGCCTAACAGGGTTCTCCTACGAGCAGTACTTC | CASSLTGFSYEQYF
- | TRBJ2-1 | TRBV5-1 | - | TGCGCCAGCAGCTTGGAGAGGTCTAAGTACAATGAGCAGTTCTTC | CASSLERSKYNEQFF